This TCR beta chain was sequenced during a study of identifying expanded T cells in peripheral blood. Study-wide points: Technical replicates showed about 1.1 changed clones; about two weeks roughly 16; four weeks 19.

The assay was immunoSEQ multiplex PCR, and TCRdb's table has in-frame clones only and misses some. The sample holds 45,000 to 75,000 clones; about four fifths are singletons and the top ten take about a sixth. Concerning this clone itself: Antigen: not known.

The receptor's source is a person aged 18 to 70 in good health. The material sequenced was blood.

In DNA, the CDR3 is TGTGCCAGCAGTCGACAGGGGGGGGCTGGCTACACCTTC. It translates to CASSRQGGAGYTF. This chain uses TRBV28 with TRBJ1-2; TRBD1 matches 9 bases. V was clipped by 5 bases and J by 7 bases; unmatched bases: 5. The germline CDR1 and CDR2 sequences are MDHEN and SYDVKM. The CDR3 consists of 13 residues.